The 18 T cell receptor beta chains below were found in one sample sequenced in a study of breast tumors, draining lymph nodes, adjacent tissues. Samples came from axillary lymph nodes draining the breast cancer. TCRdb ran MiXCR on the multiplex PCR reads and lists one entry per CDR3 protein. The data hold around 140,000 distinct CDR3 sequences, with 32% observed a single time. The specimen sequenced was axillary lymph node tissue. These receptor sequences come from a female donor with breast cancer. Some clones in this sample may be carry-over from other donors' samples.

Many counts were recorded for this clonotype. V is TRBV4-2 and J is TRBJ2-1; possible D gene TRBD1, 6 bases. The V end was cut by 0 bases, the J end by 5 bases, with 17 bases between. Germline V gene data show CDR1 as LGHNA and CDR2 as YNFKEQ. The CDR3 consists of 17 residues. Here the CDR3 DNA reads TGTGCCAGCAGCCAAGATGGGGGCAGGGGCTTTAACAATGAGCAGTTCTTC. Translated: CASSQDGGRGFNNEQFF.

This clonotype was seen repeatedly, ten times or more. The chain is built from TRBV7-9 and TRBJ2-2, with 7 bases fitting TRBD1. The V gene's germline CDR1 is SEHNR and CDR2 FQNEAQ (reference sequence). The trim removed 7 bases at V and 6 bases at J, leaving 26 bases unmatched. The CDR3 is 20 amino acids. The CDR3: CASTLWTGRPWDKGAGELFF. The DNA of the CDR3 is TGTGCCAGCACCCTATGGACAGGCCGCCCCTGGGACAAGGGGGCCGGGGAGCTGTTTTTT.

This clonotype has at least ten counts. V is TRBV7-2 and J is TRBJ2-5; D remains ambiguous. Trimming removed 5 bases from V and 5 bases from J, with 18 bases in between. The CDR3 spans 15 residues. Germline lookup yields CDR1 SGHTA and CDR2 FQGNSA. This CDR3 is CASSPEGRGWETQYF. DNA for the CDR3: TGTGCCAGCAGCCCCGAAGGCCGTGGGTGGGAGACCCAGTACTTC.

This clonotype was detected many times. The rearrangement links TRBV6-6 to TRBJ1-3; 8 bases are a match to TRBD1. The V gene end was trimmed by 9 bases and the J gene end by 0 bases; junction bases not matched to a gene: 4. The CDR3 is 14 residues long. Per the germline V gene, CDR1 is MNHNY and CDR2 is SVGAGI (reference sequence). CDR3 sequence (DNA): TGTGCCAGTCTTACAGGGGGCTCTGGAAACACCATATATTTT. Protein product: CASLTGGSGNTIYF.

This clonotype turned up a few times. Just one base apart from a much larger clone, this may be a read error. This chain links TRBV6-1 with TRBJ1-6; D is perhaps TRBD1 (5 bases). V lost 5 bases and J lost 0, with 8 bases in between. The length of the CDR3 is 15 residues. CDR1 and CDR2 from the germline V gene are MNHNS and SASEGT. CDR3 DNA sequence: TGTGCCAGCAGTCATGGGGGCTCCTATAATTCACCCCTCCACTTT. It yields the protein CASSHGGSYNSPLHF.

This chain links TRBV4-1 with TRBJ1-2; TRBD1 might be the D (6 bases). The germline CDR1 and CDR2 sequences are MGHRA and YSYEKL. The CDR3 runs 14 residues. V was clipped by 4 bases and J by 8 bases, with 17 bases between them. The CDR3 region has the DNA TGCGCCAGCAGCCTCACAGGGAAACTCTGGGGCTACACCTTC. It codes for CASSLTGKLWGYTF.

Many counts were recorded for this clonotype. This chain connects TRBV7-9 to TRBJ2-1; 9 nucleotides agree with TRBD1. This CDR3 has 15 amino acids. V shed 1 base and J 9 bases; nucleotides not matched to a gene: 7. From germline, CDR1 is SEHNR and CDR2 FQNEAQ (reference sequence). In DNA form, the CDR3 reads TGTGCCAGCAGCTTAGTGGGACAGGGAAGGGCTGAGCAGTTCTTC. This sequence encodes CASSLVGQGRAEQFF.

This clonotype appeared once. This CDR3 reads CASSQPDRELFF. In DNA, the CDR3 is TGCGCCAGCAGCCAACCAGACCGGGAGCTGTTTTTT. The V call is TRBV4-1, the J call TRBJ2-2; unclear D gene. Germline V gene lookup returns CDR1 MGHRA and CDR2 YSYEKL. This CDR3 has 12 amino acids. The V and J ends lost 2 bases and 9 bases respectively, with 7 bases between them.

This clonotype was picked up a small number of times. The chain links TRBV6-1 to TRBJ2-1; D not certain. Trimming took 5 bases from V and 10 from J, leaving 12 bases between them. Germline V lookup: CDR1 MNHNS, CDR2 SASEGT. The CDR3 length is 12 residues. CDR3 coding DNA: TGTGCCAGCAGTCAAGGTGGAGACGAGCAGTTCTTC. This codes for CASSQGGDEQFF.

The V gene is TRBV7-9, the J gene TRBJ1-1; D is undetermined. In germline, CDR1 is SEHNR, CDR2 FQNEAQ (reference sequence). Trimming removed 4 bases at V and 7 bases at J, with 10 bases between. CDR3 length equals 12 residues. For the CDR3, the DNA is TGTGCCAGCAGCTCCCTTGGATTTGAAGCTTTCTTT. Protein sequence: CASSSLGFEAFF.

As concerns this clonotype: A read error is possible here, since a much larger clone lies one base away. Written as DNA, the CDR3 is TGTGCCAGCAGTCGCGCAGGGGGTGTCCTTTCTGGCTACACCTTC. Translated, it gives CASSRAGGVLSGYTF. The chain uses TRBV6-2 or TRBV6-3 and TRBJ1-2, with 7 bases that match TRBD1. The CDR3 contains 15 residues. Trimming cost V 5 bases and J 7 bases; bases outside gene matches: 13. Germline V gives CDR1 MNHEY, CDR2 SVGEGT.

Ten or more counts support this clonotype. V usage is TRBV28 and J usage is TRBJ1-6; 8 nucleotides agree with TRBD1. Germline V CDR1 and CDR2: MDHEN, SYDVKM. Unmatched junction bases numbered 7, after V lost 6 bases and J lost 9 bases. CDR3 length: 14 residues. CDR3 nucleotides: TGTGCCAGCAGATCCCCAGGGGGCATTTCACCCCTCCACTTT. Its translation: CASRSPGGISPLHF.

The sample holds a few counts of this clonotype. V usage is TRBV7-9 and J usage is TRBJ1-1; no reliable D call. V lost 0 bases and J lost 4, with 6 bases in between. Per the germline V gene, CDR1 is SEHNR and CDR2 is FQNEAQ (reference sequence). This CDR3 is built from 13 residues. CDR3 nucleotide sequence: TGTGCCAGCAGCTTAGCATCGGCCACTGAAGCTTTCTTT. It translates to CASSLASATEAFF. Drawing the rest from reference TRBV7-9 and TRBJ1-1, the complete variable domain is DTGVSQNPRHKITKRGQNVTFRCDPISEHNRLYWYRQTLGQGPEFLTYFQNEAQLEKSRLLSDRFSAERPKGSFSTLEIQRTEQGDSAMYLCASSLASATEAFFGQGTRLTVV.

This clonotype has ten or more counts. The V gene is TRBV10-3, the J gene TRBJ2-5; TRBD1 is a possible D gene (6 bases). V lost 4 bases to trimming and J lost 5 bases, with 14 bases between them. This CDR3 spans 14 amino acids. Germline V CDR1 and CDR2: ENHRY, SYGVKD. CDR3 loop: CAISAPPGDETQYF. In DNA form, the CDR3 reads TGTGCCATCAGTGCTCCCCCAGGGGATGAGACCCAGTACTTC.

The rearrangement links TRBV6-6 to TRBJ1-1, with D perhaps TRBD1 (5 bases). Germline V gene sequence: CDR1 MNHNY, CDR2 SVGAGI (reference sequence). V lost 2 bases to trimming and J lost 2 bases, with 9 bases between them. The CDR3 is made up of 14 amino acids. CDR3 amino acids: CASSYDSGNTEAFF. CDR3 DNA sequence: TGTGCCAGCAGTTACGACAGTGGTAACACTGAAGCTTTCTTT.

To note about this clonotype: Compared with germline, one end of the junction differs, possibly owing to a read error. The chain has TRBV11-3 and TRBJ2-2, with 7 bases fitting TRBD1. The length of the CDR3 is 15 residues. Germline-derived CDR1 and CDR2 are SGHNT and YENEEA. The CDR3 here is CASSAQGQATGELFF. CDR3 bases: TGTGCCAGCAGCGCCCAAGGACAGGCCACCGGGGAGCTGTTCTTT.

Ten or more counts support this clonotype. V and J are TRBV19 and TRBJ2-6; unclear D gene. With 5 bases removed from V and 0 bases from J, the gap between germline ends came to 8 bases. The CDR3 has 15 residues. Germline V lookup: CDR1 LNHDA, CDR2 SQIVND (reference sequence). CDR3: CASSLKGSGANVLTF. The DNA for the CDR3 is TGTGCCAGTAGTCTCAAGGGCTCTGGGGCCAACGTCCTGACTTTC. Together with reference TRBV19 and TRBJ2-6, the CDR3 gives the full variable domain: DGGITQSPKYLFRKEGQNVTLSCEQNLNHDAMYWYRQDPGQGLRLIYYSQIVNDFQKGDIAEGYSVSREKKESFPLTVTSAQKNPTAFYLCASSLKGSGANVLTFGAGSRLTVL.

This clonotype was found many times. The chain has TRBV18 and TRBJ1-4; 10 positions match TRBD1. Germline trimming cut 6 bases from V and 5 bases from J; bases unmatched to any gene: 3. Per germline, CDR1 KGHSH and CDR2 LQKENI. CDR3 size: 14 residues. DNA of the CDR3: TGTGCCAGCTCGCGGGACAGGGGAAATGAAAAACTGTTTTTT. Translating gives CASSRDRGNEKLFF.